A single sample gave rise to the 23 T cell receptor beta chains below, sequenced in a study of shared clonotypes between healthy human individuals. Data came from immunoSEQ multiplex PCR; TCRdb stores just in-frame clones and leaves some out. The data show about half a million clones, more than 65% seen once. The sample comprised PBMCs. These receptor sequences come from a woman between 40 and 55 years old in good health. Some clones in this sample may be carry-over from other donors' samples.

The chain uses TRBV2 and TRBJ2-5; TRBD1 matches 11 bases. The V gene's germline CDR1 is SNHLY and CDR2 FYNNEI. Trimming cost V 7 bases and J 3 bases; bases outside gene matches: 10. This CDR3 is 16 amino acids long. In DNA form, the CDR3 reads TGTGCCAGCAAGTCGAGCTTGGGACAGGGGGAAGAGACCCAGTACTTC. It yields the protein CASKSSLGQGEETQYF.

J is TRBJ1-2 and V is TRBV6-1; D may be TRBD1 (6 bases). The length of the CDR3 is 14 residues. Germline V gives CDR1 MNHNS, CDR2 SASEGT. Trimming left V 3 bases short and J 7 bases short, with 15 bases between. In nucleotides, the CDR3 is TGTGCCAGCAGTGAGACACGGACAGTCTTTGGCTACACCTTC. Protein sequence: CASSETRTVFGYTF.

The chain employs TRBV29-1 and TRBJ2-2; TRBD2 is a possible D gene (6 bases). CDR3 size: 17 residues. The V gene lost 3 bases and the J gene lost 5 bases, with 22 bases spanning the gap. In germline, CDR1 is SQVTM, CDR2 ANQGSEA. The CDR3 DNA reads TGCAGCGTTGAGGTGTGGCCAGTGGTCCGGGGGACCGGGGAGCTGTTTTTT. Protein sequence: CSVEVWPVVRGTGELFF.

V and J are TRBV30 and TRBJ2-6; D possibly corresponds to TRBD1 (6 bases). From germline, CDR1 is GTSNPN and CDR2 SVGIG (reference sequence). V was cut by 3 bases and J by 5 bases, with 20 bases left in between. This CDR3 is built from 17 residues. CDR3 DNA: TGTGCCTGGAGCCACGGGACAACTAAATCGAGGGCCAACGTCCTGACTTTC. Encoded protein: CAWSHGTTKSRANVLTF.

This clone came up a few times. A far larger clone is just one base off, so this is likely a read error. The rearrangement links TRBV29-1 to TRBJ1-5, with D possibly being TRBD1 (5 bases). From germline, CDR1 is SQVTM and CDR2 ANQGSEA. The CDR3 totals 13 residues. The V end lost 7 bases, the J end lost 3 bases, and 13 bases lay between the germline ends. The CDR3 reads CSASDINNQPQHF. In nucleotides, the CDR3 is TGCAGCGCATCGGACATAAACAATCAGCCCCAGCATTTT.

As to this clone: Other DNA sequences in this sample translate to the same CDR3. The rearrangement uses TRBV18 and TRBJ2-7; TRBD2 is a possible D gene (6 bases). The V and J ends lost 2 bases and 7 bases respectively, with 9 bases between them. CDR3 length: 12 residues. CDR1 and CDR2 (germline): KGHSH, LQKENI. DNA for the CDR3: TGTGCCAGCTCACCAGGGAGGTTAGAGCAGTACTTC. This translates into CASSPGRLEQYF. Based on the CDR3 plus reference TRBV18 and TRBJ2-7, the full variable domain is NAGVMQNPRHLVRRRGQEARLRCSPMKGHSHVYWYRQLPEEGLKFMVYLQKENIIDESGMPKERFSAEFPKEGPSILRIQQVVRGDSAAYFCASSPGRLEQYFGPGTRLTVT.

V and J are TRBV15 and TRBJ1-3, with D perhaps matching TRBD1 (5 bases). Trimming cost V 0 bases and J 4 bases, with 7 bases left between them. The germline V gene has CDR1 LNHNV and CDR2 YYDKDF (reference sequence). The CDR3 spans 14 residues. CDR3 sequence: CATSRDRTGNTIYF. The CDR3 DNA follows: TGTGCCACCAGCAGAGACCGGACAGGAAACACCATATATTTT.

This sequence joins TRBV11-2 and TRBJ2-4; no clear D gene. The CDR3 length is 13 residues. Trimming pared 5 bases from V and 7 bases from J, leaving 12 bases between. The germline V gene has CDR1 SGHAT and CDR2 FQNNGV. The chain's CDR3 is CASSQTLYNIQYF. DNA for the CDR3: TGTGCCAGCAGCCAAACGTTGTATAACATTCAGTACTTC. Based on the CDR3 plus reference TRBV11-2 and TRBJ2-4, the full variable domain is EAGVAQSPRYKIIEKRQSVAFWCNPISGHATLYWYQQILGQGPKLLIQFQNNGVVDDSQLPKDRFSAERLKGVDSTLKIQPAKLEDSAVYLCASSQTLYNIQYFGAGTRLSVL.

The chain uses TRBV7-9 and TRBJ2-7; D is undetermined. Per the germline V gene, CDR1 is SEHNR and CDR2 is FQNEAQ (reference sequence). CDR3 length: 14 amino acids. Trimming took off 6 bases at V and 2 bases at J, with 14 bases between the two ends. In nucleotides, the CDR3 is TGTGCCAGCAGATCCCCAACCAGCACCTACGAGCAGTACTTC. Residues: CASRSPTSTYEQYF.

The chain has TRBV2 and TRBJ2-1; 8 bases are shared with TRBD2. The CDR3 covers 15 residues. The V gene's germline CDR1 is SNHLY and CDR2 FYNNEI. V dropped 5 bases and J dropped 0; count of bases not matched to a gene: 3. The CDR3 DNA follows: TGTGCCAGCAGTCCTAGCGGGCTCTCCTACAATGAGCAGTTCTTC. Its translation: CASSPSGLSYNEQFF.

About this clone: A far bigger clonotype differs at one base, so this is likely a read error. This sample also contains other DNA sequences that code for the same CDR3. V is TRBV5-6 and J is TRBJ2-6, with TRBD1 as a possible D gene (5 bases). The CDR3 extends over 15 amino acids. Germline CDR1 reads SGHDT; CDR2 reads YYEEEE. CDR3 loop: CASSLGVSGANVLTF. The CDR3 DNA sequence: TGTGCCAGCAGCTTGGGTGTCTCTGGGGCCAACGTACTGACTTTC.

On this clone itself: This clone may be a read error of a much larger clone one base away. Other DNA sequences of this sample code for an identical CDR3. The J gene is TRBJ2-7, the V gene TRBV7-3, with TRBD2 matching 11 bases. Germline V gene lookup returns CDR1 SGHTA and CDR2 FQGTGA. The CDR3 has 18 residues. In nucleotides, the CDR3 is TGTGCTAGCAGCTTAACCTCTAGCGGGAGGAGTAGCCCCTACGAGCAGTACTTC. Translating gives CASSLTSSGRSSPYEQYF.

V usage is TRBV2 and J usage is TRBJ2-5; 9 bases align to TRBD2. CDR1 and CDR2 (germline): SNHLY, FYNNEI. V dropped 8 bases and J dropped 5; count of bases not matched to a gene: 9. This CDR3 has 14 amino acids. CDR3 bases: TGTGCCAGCTGTAGCGGGAGATTTGTGGAGACCCAGTACTTC. Protein sequence: CASCSGRFVETQYF.

This clone was seen only once. One base separates it from a far larger clone, so it is likely a read error. This chain uses TRBV1 with TRBJ1-2. TRBV1 is a listed pseudogene. This CDR3 is 13 amino acids long. As DNA, the CDR3 is TGCACCAGCATTGTGCGAAAGACCTATTGCTACACCTTC. This sequence encodes CTSIVRKTYCYTF.

This chain links TRBV11-3 with TRBJ1-2, with 9 positions matching TRBD1. CDR3 size: 16 residues. CDR1 SGHNT and CDR2 YENEEA come from the germline V gene. With V trimmed by 5 bases and J by 1 base, 8 bases remained unmatched. CDR3 in DNA: TGTGCCAGCAGCCGAAGTTGGGACAGGGTTAACTATGGCTACACCTTC. It translates to CASSRSWDRVNYGYTF.

This chain links TRBV28 with TRBJ1-1; D not certain. Germline CDR1 is MDHEN and CDR2 is SYDVKM. V lost 7 bases to trimming and J lost 1 base, with 4 bases between them. This CDR3 spans 11 amino acids. CDR3 in DNA: TGTGCCAGCACAGGGAACACTGAAGCTTTCTTT. It codes for CASTGNTEAFF. Full variable domain (missing parts from reference TRBV28 and TRBJ1-1): DVKVTQSSRYLVKRTGEKVFLECVQDMDHENMFWYRQDPGLGLRLIYFSYDVKMKEKGDIPEGYSVSREKKERFSLILESASTNQTSMYLCASTGNTEAFFGQGTRLTVV.

This chain uses TRBV5-1 with TRBJ2-7; D gene ambiguous. There are 15 residues in the CDR3. The germline V gene has CDR1 SGHRS and CDR2 YFSETQ. The V gene lost 4 bases and the J gene lost 6 bases, with 20 bases spanning the gap. CDR3: CASSPSIGPRAEQYF. The CDR3 nucleotides are TGCGCCAGCAGCCCCTCGATAGGGCCTAGGGCCGAGCAGTACTTC.

V and J are TRBV9 and TRBJ2-1; D is perhaps TRBD2 (5 bases). This CDR3 has 14 amino acids. Germline loops: CDR1 SGDLS, CDR2 YYNGEE. V lost 0 bases to trimming and J lost 7 bases, with 11 bases between them. CDR3 in DNA: TGTGCCAGCAGCGTAGGGGCCGGGGAAAATGAGCAGTTCTTC. Translating it yields CASSVGAGENEQFF.

Concerning this clone: A much larger clone lies a single base off, so this may be a read error. The chain links TRBV6-1 to TRBJ2-1; D possibly corresponds to TRBD2 (6 bases). The CDR3 loop spans 13 amino acids. Germline-derived CDR1 and CDR2 are MNHNS and SASEGT. V gave up 9 bases and J gave up 5 bases, with 14 bases separating them. The CDR3 DNA is TGTGCCAGTAGCTGGAGGGCCCACAATGAGCAGTTCTTC. As protein: CASSWRAHNEQFF.

The chain uses TRBV30 and TRBJ2-7, with D maybe TRBD2 (5 bases). The CDR3 contains 13 residues. Germline V gene sequence: CDR1 GTSNPN, CDR2 SVGIG (reference sequence). V lost 0 bases to trimming and J lost 7 bases, with 13 bases between them. The DNA for the CDR3 is TGTGCCTGGAGTGTACAGAACTCGGGGGAGCAGTACTTC. It yields the protein CAWSVQNSGEQYF.

The rearrangement joins TRBV10-3 to TRBJ2-7; tentatively, D is TRBD1 or TRBD2 (7 bases each). Germline-derived CDR1 and CDR2 are ENHRY and SYGVKD. This CDR3 is 16 amino acids long. V was cut by 3 bases and J by 0 bases, with 15 bases left in between. The CDR3 spells CAISDLGGDSSYEQYF. In nucleotides, the CDR3 is TGTGCCATCAGTGACCTGGGGGGGGACAGCTCCTACGAGCAGTACTTC.

V and J are TRBV10-3 and TRBJ2-1; D unresolved. This CDR3 has 12 residues. V lost 5 bases and J 6 bases, leaving 8 bases between the germline ends. Per germline, CDR1 ENHRY and CDR2 SYGVKD. The chain's CDR3 is CAISRAINEQFF. The CDR3 region has the DNA TGTGCCATCAGTCGGGCCATCAATGAGCAGTTCTTC.

With regard to this clone: A read error is likely here: a far larger clone is one base away. The chain joins TRBV30 to TRBJ2-5, with D perhaps TRBD2 (5 bases). The CDR3 consists of 13 residues. Germline loops: CDR1 GTSNPN, CDR2 SVGIG (reference sequence). CDR3 protein: CALSYSAQETQYF. CDR3 DNA sequence: TGTGCCTTGAGTTATAGCGCCCAAGAGACCCAGTACTTC.